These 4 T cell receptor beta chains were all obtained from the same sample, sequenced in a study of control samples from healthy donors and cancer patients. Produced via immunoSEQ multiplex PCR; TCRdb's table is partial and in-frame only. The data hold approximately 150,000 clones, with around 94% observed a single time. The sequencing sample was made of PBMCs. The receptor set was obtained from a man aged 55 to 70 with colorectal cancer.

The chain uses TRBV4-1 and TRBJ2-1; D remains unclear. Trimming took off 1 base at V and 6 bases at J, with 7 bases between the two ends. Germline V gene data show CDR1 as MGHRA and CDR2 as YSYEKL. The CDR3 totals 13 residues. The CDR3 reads CASSQGWPNEQFF. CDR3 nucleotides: TGCGCCAGCAGCCAAGGATGGCCCAATGAGCAGTTCTTC.

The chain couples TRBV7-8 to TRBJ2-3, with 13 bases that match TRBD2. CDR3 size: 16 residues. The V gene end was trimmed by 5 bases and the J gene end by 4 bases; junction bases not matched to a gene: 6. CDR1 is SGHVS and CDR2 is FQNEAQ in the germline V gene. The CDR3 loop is CASSIGLAGAADTQYF. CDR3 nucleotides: TGTGCCAGCAGCATCGGACTAGCGGGGGCAGCAGATACGCAGTATTTT. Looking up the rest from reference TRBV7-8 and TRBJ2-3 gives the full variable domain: GAGVSQSPRYKVAKRGQDVALRCDPISGHVSLFWYQQALGQGPEFLTYFQNEAQLDKSGLPSDRFFAERPEGSVSTLKIQRTQQEDSAVYLCASSIGLAGAADTQYFGPGTRLTVL.

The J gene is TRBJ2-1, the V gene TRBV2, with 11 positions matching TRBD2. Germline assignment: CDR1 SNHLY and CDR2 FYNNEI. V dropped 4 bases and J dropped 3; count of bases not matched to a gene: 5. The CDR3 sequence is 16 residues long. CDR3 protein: CASSAKLAGGYNEQFF. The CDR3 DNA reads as TGTGCCAGCAGTGCGAAGCTAGCGGGGGGCTACAATGAGCAGTTCTTC.

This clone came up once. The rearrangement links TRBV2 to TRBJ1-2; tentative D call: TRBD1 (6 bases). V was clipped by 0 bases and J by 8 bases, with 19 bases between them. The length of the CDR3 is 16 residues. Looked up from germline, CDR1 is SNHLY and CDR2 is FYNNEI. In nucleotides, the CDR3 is TGTGCCAGCAGTGAAGCGGGGGCCCGGGCCGGGGGAGGCTACACCTTC. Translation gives CASSEAGARAGGGYTF. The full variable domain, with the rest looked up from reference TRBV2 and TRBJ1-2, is EPEVTQTPSHQVTQMGQEVILRCVPISNHLYFYWYRQILGQKVEFLVSFYNNEISEKSEIFDDQFSVERPDGSNFTLKIRSTKLEDSAMYFCASSEAGARAGGGYTFGSGTRLTVV.